A single sample gave rise to the 2 T cell receptor beta chains below, sequenced in a study of T cell responses to AZD1222 COVID-19 vaccine. Here immunoSEQ multiplex PCR was the method, and the copy in TCRdb shows in-frame clones only, minus some. The sample includes 130,000 or so clones, 80% to 95% of them seen just once. Source: peripheral blood, taken on day 0 of AZD1222 vaccination. These receptors all come from an adult in good health.

The V and J genes are TRBV28 and TRBJ1-6, with D perhaps TRBD1 (6 bases). Germline-derived CDR1 and CDR2 are MDHEN and SYDVKM. V was cut by 6 bases and J by 7 bases, with 16 bases left in between. The CDR3 loop spans 15 amino acids. CDR3 sequence reads: CASSPPRTANSPLHF. CDR3 coding DNA: TGTGCCAGCAGCCCTCCCCGGACAGCCAATTCACCCCTCCACTTT.

The V and J genes are TRBV24-1 and TRBJ1-1; D is uncertain. The CDR3 spans 11 residues. V was shortened by 8 bases and J by 1 base, with 4 bases between the two germline ends. Germline V gene sequence: CDR1 KGHDR, CDR2 SFDVKD. The CDR3 DNA follows: TGTGCCACCAAGTCGAACACTGAAGCTTTCTTT. As protein: CATKSNTEAFF.